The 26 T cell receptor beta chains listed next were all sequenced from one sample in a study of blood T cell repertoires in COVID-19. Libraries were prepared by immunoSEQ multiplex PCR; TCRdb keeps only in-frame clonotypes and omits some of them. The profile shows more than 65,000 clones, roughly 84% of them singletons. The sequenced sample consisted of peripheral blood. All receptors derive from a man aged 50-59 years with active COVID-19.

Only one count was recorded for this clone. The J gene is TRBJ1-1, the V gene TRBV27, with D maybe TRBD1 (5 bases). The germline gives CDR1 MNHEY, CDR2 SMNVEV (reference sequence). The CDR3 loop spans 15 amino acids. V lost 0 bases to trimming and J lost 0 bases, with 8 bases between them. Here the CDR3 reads CASSLSRQMNTEAFF. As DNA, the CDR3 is TGTGCCAGCAGTTTATCGCGACAGATGAACACTGAAGCTTTCTTT.

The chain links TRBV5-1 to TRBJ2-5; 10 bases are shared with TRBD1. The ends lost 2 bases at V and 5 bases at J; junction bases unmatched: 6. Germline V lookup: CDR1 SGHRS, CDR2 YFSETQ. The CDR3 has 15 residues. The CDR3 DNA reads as TGCGCCAGCAGCTTCCCCGGGACAGGGGAGGAGACCCAGTACTTC. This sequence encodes CASSFPGTGEETQYF.

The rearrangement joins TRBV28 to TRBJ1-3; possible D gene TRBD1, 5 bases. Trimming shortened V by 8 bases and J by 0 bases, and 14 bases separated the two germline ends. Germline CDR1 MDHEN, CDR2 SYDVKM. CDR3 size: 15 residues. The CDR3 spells CASSRWGSSGNTIYF. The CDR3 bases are TGTGCCAGCTCTAGATGGGGCAGCTCTGGAAACACCATATATTTT.

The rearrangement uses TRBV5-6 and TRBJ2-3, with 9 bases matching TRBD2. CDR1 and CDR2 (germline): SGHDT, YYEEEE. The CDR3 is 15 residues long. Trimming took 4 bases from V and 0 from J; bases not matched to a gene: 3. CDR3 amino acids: CASSPRGGSTDTQYF. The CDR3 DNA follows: TGTGCCAGCAGCCCGCGGGGGGGTAGCACAGATACGCAGTATTTT.

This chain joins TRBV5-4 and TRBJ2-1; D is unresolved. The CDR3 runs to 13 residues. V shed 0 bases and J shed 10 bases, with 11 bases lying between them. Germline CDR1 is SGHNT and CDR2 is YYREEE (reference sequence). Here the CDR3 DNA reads TGTGCCAGCAGCTTGGCCCCAGTCGTAGAGCAGTTCTTC. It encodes CASSLAPVVEQFF.

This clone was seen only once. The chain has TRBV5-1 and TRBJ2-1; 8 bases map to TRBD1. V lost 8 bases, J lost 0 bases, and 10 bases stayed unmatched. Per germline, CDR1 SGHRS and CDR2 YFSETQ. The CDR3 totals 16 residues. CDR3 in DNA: TGCGCCAGTCAGGGGGCCGGGACAGCCTCCTACAATGAGCAGTTCTTC. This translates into CASQGAGTASYNEQFF.

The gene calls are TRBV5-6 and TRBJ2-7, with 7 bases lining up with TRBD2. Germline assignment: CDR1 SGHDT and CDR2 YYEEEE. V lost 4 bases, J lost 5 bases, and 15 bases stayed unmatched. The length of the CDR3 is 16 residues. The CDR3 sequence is CASSRQVGREAHEQYF. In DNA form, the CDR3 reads TGTGCCAGCAGCCGCCAAGTAGGACGGGAGGCCCACGAGCAGTACTTC. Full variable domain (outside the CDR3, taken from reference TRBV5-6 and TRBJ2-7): DAGVTQSPTHLIKTRGQQVTLRCSPKSGHDTVSWYQQALGQGPQFIFQYYEEEERQRGNFPDRFSGHQFPNYSSELNVNALLLGDSALYLCASSRQVGREAHEQYFGPGTRLTVT.

In DNA form, the CDR3 reads TGTGCCAGCAGCGTAGTGCTAGCGGGGGGTTCTGAGCAGTTCTTC. As protein: CASSVVLAGGSEQFF. The J gene is TRBJ2-1, the V gene TRBV9; TRBD2 agrees at 11 bases. With 0 bases clipped from V and 9 bases from J, the junction kept 5 bases outside the gene matches. CDR1 and CDR2 (germline): SGDLS, YYNGEE. This CDR3 comprises 15 residues.

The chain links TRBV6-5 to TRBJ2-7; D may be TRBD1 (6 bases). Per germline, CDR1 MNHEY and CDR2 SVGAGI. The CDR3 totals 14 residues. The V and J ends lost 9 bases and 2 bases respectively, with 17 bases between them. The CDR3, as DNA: TGTGCCAGTCAATTTGAGACAGGAACCTACGAGCAGTACTTC. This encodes CASQFETGTYEQYF.

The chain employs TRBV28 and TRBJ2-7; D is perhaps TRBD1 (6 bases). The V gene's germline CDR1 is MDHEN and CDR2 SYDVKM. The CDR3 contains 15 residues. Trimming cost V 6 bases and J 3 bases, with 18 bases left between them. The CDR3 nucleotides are TGTGCCAGCAGACAACAGGGAAACCCCCTCTACGAGCAGTACTTC. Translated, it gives CASRQQGNPLYEQYF.

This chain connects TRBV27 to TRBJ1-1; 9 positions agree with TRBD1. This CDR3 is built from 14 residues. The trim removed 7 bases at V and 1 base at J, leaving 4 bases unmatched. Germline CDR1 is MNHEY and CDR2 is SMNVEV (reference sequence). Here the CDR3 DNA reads TGTGCCAGCAAACGGACAGGGGAGAACACTGAAGCTTTCTTT. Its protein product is CASKRTGENTEAFF.

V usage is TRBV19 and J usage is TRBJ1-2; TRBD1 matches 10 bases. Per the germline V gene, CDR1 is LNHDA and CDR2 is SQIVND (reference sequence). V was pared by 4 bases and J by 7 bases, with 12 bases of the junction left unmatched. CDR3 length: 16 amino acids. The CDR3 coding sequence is TGTGCCAGTAGTACCCGACAGGGGGCAATAGACGGTGGCTACACCTTC. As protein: CASSTRQGAIDGGYTF.

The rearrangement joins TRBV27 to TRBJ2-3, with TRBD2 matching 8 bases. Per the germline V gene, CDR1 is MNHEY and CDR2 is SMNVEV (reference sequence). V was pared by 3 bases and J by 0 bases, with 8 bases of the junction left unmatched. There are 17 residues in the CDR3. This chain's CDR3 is CASSFIVRTSSTDTQYF. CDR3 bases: TGTGCCAGCAGTTTCATTGTTAGGACTAGCAGCACAGATACGCAGTATTTT.

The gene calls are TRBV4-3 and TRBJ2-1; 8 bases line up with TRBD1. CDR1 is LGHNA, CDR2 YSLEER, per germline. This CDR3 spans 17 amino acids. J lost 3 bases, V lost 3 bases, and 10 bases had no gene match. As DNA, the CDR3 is TGCGCCAGCAGCCAGGGACAGGAGATTACCTACTACAATGAGCAGTTCTTC. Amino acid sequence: CASSQGQEITYYNEQFF.

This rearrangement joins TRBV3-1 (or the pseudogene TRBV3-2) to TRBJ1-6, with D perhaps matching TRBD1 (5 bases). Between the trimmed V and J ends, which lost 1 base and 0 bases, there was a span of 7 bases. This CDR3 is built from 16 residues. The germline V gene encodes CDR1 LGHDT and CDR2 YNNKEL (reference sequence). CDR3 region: CASSQAGSSYNSPLHF. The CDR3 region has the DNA TGTGCCAGCAGCCAAGCAGGGTCCTCCTATAATTCACCCCTCCACTTT.

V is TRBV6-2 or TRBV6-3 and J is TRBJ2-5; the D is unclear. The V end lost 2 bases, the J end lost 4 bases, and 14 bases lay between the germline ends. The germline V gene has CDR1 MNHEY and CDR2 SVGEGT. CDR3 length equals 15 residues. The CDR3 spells CASSYVKPLGETQYF. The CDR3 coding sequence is TGTGCCAGCAGTTACGTAAAGCCTCTAGGAGAGACCCAGTACTTC.

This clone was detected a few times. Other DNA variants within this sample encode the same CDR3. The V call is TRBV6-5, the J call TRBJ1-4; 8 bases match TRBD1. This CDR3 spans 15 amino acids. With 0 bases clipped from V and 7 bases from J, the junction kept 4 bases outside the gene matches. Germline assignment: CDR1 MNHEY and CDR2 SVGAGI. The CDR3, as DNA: TGTGCCAGCAGTTACTCTGGGACAGGAGGTGAAAAACTGTTTTTT. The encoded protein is CASSYSGTGGEKLFF.

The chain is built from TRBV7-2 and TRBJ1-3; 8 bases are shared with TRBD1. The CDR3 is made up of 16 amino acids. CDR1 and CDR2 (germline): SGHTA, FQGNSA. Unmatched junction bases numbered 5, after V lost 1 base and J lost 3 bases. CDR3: CASSLGQGQGGNTIYF. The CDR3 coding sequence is TGTGCCAGCAGCTTAGGACAGGGGCAGGGTGGAAACACCATATATTTT.

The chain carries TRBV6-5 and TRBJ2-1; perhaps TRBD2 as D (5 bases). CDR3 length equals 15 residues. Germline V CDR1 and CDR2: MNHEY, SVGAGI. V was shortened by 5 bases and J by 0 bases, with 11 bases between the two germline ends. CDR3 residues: CASSRRSSSYNEQFF. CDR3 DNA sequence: TGTGCCAGCAGTCGGAGGAGTAGCTCCTACAATGAGCAGTTCTTC.

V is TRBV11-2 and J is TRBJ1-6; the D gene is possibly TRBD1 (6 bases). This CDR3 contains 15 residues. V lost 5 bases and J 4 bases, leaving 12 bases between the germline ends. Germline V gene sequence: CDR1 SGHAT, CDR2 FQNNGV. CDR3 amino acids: CASSRSQGYNSPLHF. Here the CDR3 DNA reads TGTGCCAGCAGCCGGTCACAGGGTTATAATTCACCCCTCCACTTT.

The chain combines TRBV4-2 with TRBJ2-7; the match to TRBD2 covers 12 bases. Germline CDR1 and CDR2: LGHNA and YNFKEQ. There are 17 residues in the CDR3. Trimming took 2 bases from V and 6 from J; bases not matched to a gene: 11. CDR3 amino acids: CASSQYSSGRASGEQYF. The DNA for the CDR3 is TGTGCCAGCAGCCAATACTCTAGCGGGAGGGCCTCTGGCGAGCAGTACTTC.

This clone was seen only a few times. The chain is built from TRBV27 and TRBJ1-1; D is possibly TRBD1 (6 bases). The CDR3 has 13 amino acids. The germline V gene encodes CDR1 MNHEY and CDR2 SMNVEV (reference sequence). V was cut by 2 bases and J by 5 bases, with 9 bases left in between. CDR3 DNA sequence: TGTGCCAGCAGTTTACCCGACAGGACTGAAGCTTTCTTT. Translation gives CASSLPDRTEAFF.

The CDR3 region has the DNA TGTGCCAGCAGGCTCGGACACGGCAACGAAAAACTGTTTTTT. Residues: CASRLGHGNEKLFF. This chain connects TRBV7-2 to TRBJ1-4, with D perhaps matching TRBD1 (5 bases). Trimming pared 6 bases from V and 8 bases from J, leaving 16 bases between. Per the germline V gene, CDR1 is SGHTA and CDR2 is FQGNSA. The CDR3 is made up of 14 amino acids.

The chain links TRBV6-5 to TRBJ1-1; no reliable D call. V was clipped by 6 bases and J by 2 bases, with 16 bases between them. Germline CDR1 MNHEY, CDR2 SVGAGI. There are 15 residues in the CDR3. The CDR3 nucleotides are TGTGCCAGCAGAAACGAAGCTTCCGGTAACACTGAAGCTTTCTTT. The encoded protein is CASRNEASGNTEAFF.

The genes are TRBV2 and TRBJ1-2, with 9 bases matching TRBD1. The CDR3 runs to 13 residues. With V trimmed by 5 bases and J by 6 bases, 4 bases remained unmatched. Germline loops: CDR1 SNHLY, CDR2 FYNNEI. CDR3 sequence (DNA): TGTGCCAGCAGTCGACAGGGGGAAGATGGCTACACCTTC. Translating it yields CASSRQGEDGYTF.

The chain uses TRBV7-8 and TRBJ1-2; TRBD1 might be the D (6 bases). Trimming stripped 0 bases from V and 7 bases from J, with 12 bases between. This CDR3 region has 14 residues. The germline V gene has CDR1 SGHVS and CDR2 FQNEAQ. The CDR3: CASSLAGGVGGYTF. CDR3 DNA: TGTGCCAGCAGCTTAGCAGGGGGGGTTGGTGGCTACACCTTC.